One and the same sample provided the 20 T cell receptor beta chains below, sequenced in a study of cytomegalovirus exposure and HLA in healthy donors. Method: immunoSEQ multiplex PCR; TCRdb's copy keeps in-frame clones and lacks some. This table has roughly 140,000 clones, about 89% appearing once. The sample taken for sequencing was PBMCs. All receptors come from a man between 18 and 29 years old in good health and CMV-seronegative.

The genes are TRBV6-1 and TRBJ1-5, with D possibly TRBD1 on 6 matching bases. The CDR3 contains 14 residues. Germline lookup yields CDR1 MNHNS and CDR2 SASEGT. The V end lost 6 bases, the J end lost 4 bases, and 13 bases lay between the germline ends. The CDR3 DNA follows: TGTGCCAGCAGAGCTCAGGGGCCAAATCAGCCCCAGCATTTT. Protein: CASRAQGPNQPQHF.

The rearrangement uses TRBV19 and TRBJ2-1, with D perhaps matching TRBD2 (6 bases). The CDR3 extends over 16 amino acids. The germline V and J ends were trimmed by 2 bases and 0 bases, with 11 bases remaining between them. Germline loops: CDR1 LNHDA, CDR2 SQIVND (reference sequence). This chain's CDR3 is CASSINGGTSYNEQFF. The DNA of the CDR3 is TGTGCCAGTAGTATAAATGGCGGGACCTCCTACAATGAGCAGTTCTTC.

This chain's CDR3 is CASSLVGGAGGEKLFF. CDR3 in DNA: TGTGCCAGCAGCTTAGTAGGCGGGGCCGGAGGTGAAAAACTGTTTTTT. This rearrangement joins TRBV11-3 to TRBJ1-4; a possible D gene is TRBD1 (5 bases). Per germline, CDR1 SGHNT and CDR2 YENEEA. Trimming stripped 1 base from V and 7 bases from J, with 16 bases between. CDR3 length: 16 amino acids.

The rearrangement joins TRBV7-6 to TRBJ2-7, with D perhaps matching TRBD1 (6 bases). Trimming stripped 1 base from V and 5 bases from J, with 18 bases between. CDR1 is SGHVS and CDR2 is FNYEAQ in the germline V gene. The CDR3 consists of 16 residues. CDR3 protein: CASSLDRRQGQDEQYF. DNA for the CDR3: TGTGCCAGCAGCTTAGATCGCAGGCAGGGGCAGGACGAGCAGTACTTC.

The chain is built from TRBV5-1 and TRBJ1-2, with 7 bases fitting TRBD1. Germline trimming cut 4 bases from V and 1 base from J; bases unmatched to any gene: 13. Germline V CDR1 and CDR2: SGHRS, YFSETQ. The CDR3 consists of 17 residues. The CDR3 sequence: CASSGWTGSVGNYGYTF. As DNA, the CDR3 is TGCGCCAGCAGCGGATGGACAGGCTCCGTTGGTAACTATGGCTACACCTTC.

This clone has only a few counts. J is TRBJ2-7 and V is TRBV4-1; 7 bases are shared with TRBD2. Per the germline V gene, CDR1 is MGHRA and CDR2 is YSYEKL. This CDR3 has 15 residues. V dropped 2 bases and J dropped 2; count of bases not matched to a gene: 6. The CDR3 spells CASSQRWEGAYEQYV. Here the CDR3 DNA reads TGCGCCAGCAGCCAAAGGTGGGAGGGAGCCTACGAGCAGTACGTC.

V is TRBV4-2 and J is TRBJ1-4; possible D gene TRBD1, 5 bases. The germline gives CDR1 LGHNA, CDR2 YNFKEQ. The length of the CDR3 is 16 residues. V gave up 0 bases and J gave up 0 bases, with 8 bases separating them. CDR3 sequence (DNA): TGTGCCAGCAGCCAAGATCGGGGGGCAACTAATGAAAAACTGTTTTTT. Encoded protein: CASSQDRGATNEKLFF.

This clone was counted a single time. V usage is TRBV19 and J usage is TRBJ1-1; 7 bases match TRBD1. Germline CDR1 LNHDA, CDR2 SQIVND (reference sequence). The CDR3 has 16 amino acids. The junction had 6 bases not matched to a gene; V was cut back by 1 base and J by 1 base. CDR3 DNA: TGTGCCAGTAGTATAGGCGGCAGGGGGTGGAACACTGAAGCTTTCTTT. Translating gives CASSIGGRGWNTEAFF.

The V and J genes are TRBV25-1 and TRBJ1-1; D is unclear. Germline assignment: CDR1 MGHDK and CDR2 SYGVNS. V lost 0 bases to trimming and J lost 7 bases, with 9 bases between them. CDR3 length: 13 amino acids. CDR3 in amino acids: CASSEYSRSEAFF. CDR3 sequence (DNA): TGTGCCAGCAGTGAATACTCCAGAAGTGAAGCTTTCTTT. Filled out from reference TRBV25-1 and TRBJ1-1, the complete variable domain reads EADIYQTPRYLVIGTGKKITLECSQTMGHDKMYWYQQDPGMELHLIHYSYGVNSTEKGDLSSESTVSRIRTEHFPLTLESARPSHTSQYLCASSEYSRSEAFFGQGTRLTVV.

V and J are TRBV10-1 and TRBJ2-3; TRBD1 matches at 9 bases. Germline V CDR1 and CDR2: WNHNN, SYGVQD (reference sequence). After removal of 5 bases from V and 3 bases from J, the junction contained 3 bases not matched to a gene. This CDR3 has 14 amino acids. CDR3 sequence (DNA): TGCGCCAGCAGTCAGGACAGGGGTACAGATACGCAGTATTTT. Translating it yields CASSQDRGTDTQYF.

The J gene is TRBJ1-5, the V gene TRBV7-8; no clear D gene. The CDR3 sequence is 13 residues long. V lost 2 bases and J lost 2, with 4 bases in between. The germline CDR1 and CDR2 sequences are SGHVS and FQNEAQ. The CDR3 nucleotides are TGTGCCAGCAGCTTACAGGGCAATCAGCCCCAGCATTTT. Its translation is CASSLQGNQPQHF.

The chain carries TRBV19 and TRBJ2-2; TRBD2 might be the D (7 bases). The CDR3 runs 15 residues. The germline gives CDR1 LNHDA, CDR2 SQIVND (reference sequence). The ends were cut back, 7 bases at V and 6 bases at J, with 18 bases in the middle. CDR3 amino acids: CASIPGRGFAGELFF. The CDR3, as DNA: TGTGCCAGTATCCCGGGGAGGGGGTTCGCCGGGGAGCTGTTTTTT.

The chain employs TRBV27 and TRBJ2-7; tentative D call: TRBD2 (5 bases). V was clipped by 6 bases and J by 6 bases, with 18 bases between them. The germline gives CDR1 MNHEY, CDR2 SMNVEV (reference sequence). CDR3 length: 14 amino acids. DNA of the CDR3: TGTGCCAGCAGCATTGGACTGGGTTACAGCGAGCAGTACGTC. Protein sequence: CASSIGLGYSEQYV.

The V gene is TRBV11-3, the J gene TRBJ2-4; D possibly corresponds to TRBD2 (6 bases). Germline assignment: CDR1 SGHNT and CDR2 YENEEA. V was pared by 4 bases and J by 2 bases, with 12 bases between. The length of the CDR3 is 15 residues. CDR3 sequence (DNA): TGTGCCAGCAGCTCTGAGGAGGGATCCAAAAACATTCAGTACTTC. Its translation: CASSSEEGSKNIQYF.

The chain joins TRBV6-5 to TRBJ1-2, with 7 bases fitting TRBD1. CDR1 and CDR2 (germline): MNHEY, SVGAGI. Trimming cost V 4 bases and J 4 bases; bases outside gene matches: 12. The CDR3 runs to 16 residues. The CDR3 reads CASSSQGTRTLYGYTF. CDR3 nucleotide sequence: TGTGCCAGCAGTTCACAGGGGACAAGGACCCTCTATGGCTACACCTTC.

The chain is built from TRBV5-4 and TRBJ2-3, with D perhaps TRBD1 (6 bases). The length of the CDR3 is 15 residues. V was pared by 1 base and J by 1 base, with 10 bases between. Germline V gives CDR1 SGHNT, CDR2 YYREEE (reference sequence). CDR3 in DNA: TGTGCCAGCAGCTTGCAGGCAGGGGGCACAGATACGCAGTATTTT. Protein sequence: CASSLQAGGTDTQYF.

The chain uses TRBV19 and TRBJ2-5; 8 bases match TRBD1. This CDR3 spans 19 amino acids. The germline CDR1 and CDR2 sequences are LNHDA and SQIVND (reference sequence). Trimming cost V 3 bases and J 4 bases; bases outside gene matches: 19. The CDR3 region is CASSIEAQGGIIKRETQYF. CDR3 coding DNA: TGTGCCAGTAGTATTGAGGCACAGGGGGGAATCATCAAGCGAGAGACCCAGTACTTC.

The gene calls are TRBV15 and TRBJ2-7; possible D gene TRBD1, 6 bases. This CDR3 is built from 13 residues. The V end lost 4 bases, the J end lost 3 bases, and 10 bases lay between the germline ends. CDR1 is LNHNV and CDR2 is YYDKDF in the germline V gene (reference sequence). The CDR3 loop reads CATSISQGYEQYV. As DNA, the CDR3 is TGTGCCACCAGCATATCACAGGGCTACGAGCAGTACGTC.

The V and J genes are TRBV9 and TRBJ1-6; 10 bases fit TRBD1. The germline CDR1 and CDR2 sequences are SGDLS and YYNGEE. This CDR3 has 15 residues. V lost 3 bases, J lost 10 bases, and 7 bases stayed unmatched. CDR3 amino acids: CASSAGQGQLSPLHF. CDR3 DNA: TGTGCCAGCAGCGCGGGACAGGGGCAGCTCTCACCCCTCCACTTT. The variable domain in full, with the rest retrieved from reference TRBV9 and TRBJ1-6, is DSGVTQTPKHLITATGQRVTLRCSPRSGDLSVYWYQQSLDQGLQFLIQYYNGEERAKGNILERFSAQQFPDLHSELNLSSLELGDSALYFCASSAGQGQLSPLHFGNGTRLTVT.

This chain joins TRBV2 and TRBJ1-5, with 7 bases lining up with TRBD1. The CDR3 covers 13 residues. Per germline, CDR1 SNHLY and CDR2 FYNNEI. Losses at the gene ends were 8 bases for V and 4 bases for J; bases not matched to a gene: 5. CDR3 nucleotides: TGTGCCAGCCGGGACAGAACTAATCAGCCCCAGCATTTT. Translated, it gives CASRDRTNQPQHF.